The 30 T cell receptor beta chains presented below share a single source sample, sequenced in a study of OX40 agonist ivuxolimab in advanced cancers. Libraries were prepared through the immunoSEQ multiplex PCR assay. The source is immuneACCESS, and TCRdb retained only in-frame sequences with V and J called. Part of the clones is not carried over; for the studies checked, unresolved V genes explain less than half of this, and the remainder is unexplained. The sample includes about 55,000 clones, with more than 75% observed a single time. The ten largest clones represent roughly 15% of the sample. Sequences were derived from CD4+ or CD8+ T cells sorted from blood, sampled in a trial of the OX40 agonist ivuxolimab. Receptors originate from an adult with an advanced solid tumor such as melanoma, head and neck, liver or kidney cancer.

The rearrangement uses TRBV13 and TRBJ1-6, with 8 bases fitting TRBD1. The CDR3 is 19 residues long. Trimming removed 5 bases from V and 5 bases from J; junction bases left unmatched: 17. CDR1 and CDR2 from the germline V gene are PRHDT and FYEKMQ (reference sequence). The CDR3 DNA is TGTGCCAGCAGCCTCAGGGGGCACAGCCGATCGGTCGATAATTCACCCCTCCACTTT. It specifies CASSLRGHSRSVDNSPLHF.

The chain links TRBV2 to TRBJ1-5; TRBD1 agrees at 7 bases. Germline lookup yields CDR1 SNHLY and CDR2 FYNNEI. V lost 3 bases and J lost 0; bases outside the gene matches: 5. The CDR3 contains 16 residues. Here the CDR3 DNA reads TGTGCCAGCAGTGACAGGGACAGAGATAGCAATCAGCCCCAGCATTTT. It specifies CASSDRDRDSNQPQHF.

CDR3: CASSVLGATNEKLFF. The CDR3 DNA reads as TGTGCCAGCAGCGTATTGGGGGCAACTAATGAAAAACTGTTTTTT. This chain links TRBV9 with TRBJ1-4; possible D gene TRBD1, 5 bases. This CDR3 is 15 amino acids long. Trimming took 1 base from V and 0 from J, leaving 7 bases between them. Germline V gene data show CDR1 as SGDLS and CDR2 as YYNGEE.

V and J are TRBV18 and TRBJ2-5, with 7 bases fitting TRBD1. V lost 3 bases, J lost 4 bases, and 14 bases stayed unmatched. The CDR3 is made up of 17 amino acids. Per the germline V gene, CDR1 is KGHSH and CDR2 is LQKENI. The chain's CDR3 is CASSPLSGTVGGETQYF. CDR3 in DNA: TGTGCCAGCTCACCTTTATCTGGGACAGTGGGTGGAGAGACCCAGTACTTC.

The CDR3 loop reads CASSLGLFGQAAGELFF. The CDR3 nucleotides are TGTGCCAGCAGCTTGGGCTTATTTGGACAGGCGGCCGGGGAGCTGTTTTTT. The rearrangement uses TRBV11-1 and TRBJ2-2; 7 nucleotides match TRBD1. Germline CDR1 SGHAT, CDR2 FQDESV (reference sequence). The CDR3 consists of 17 residues. The trim removed 3 bases at V and 6 bases at J, leaving 13 bases unmatched.

The CDR3 DNA reads as TGTGCCAGCAGTCAGTGGGGGACCTCGGGGACTGAAGCTTTCTTT. Its translation is CASSQWGTSGTEAFF. The chain links TRBV6-5 to TRBJ1-1; perhaps TRBD1 as D (5 bases). V was cut by 5 bases and J by 5 bases, with 18 bases left in between. CDR3 length: 15 amino acids. The germline gives CDR1 MNHEY, CDR2 SVGAGI.

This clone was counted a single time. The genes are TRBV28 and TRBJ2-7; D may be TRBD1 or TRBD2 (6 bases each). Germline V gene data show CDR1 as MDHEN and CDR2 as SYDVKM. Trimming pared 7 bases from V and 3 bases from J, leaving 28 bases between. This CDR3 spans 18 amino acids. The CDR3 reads CASTKRGLSGVLGYEQYF. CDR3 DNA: TGTGCCAGCACCAAACGCGGACTATCAGGGGTCCTAGGCTACGAGCAGTACTTC.

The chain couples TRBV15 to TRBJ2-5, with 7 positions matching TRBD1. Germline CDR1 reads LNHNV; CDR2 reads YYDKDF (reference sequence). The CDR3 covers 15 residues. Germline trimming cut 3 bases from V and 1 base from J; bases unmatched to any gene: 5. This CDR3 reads CATSSFGQAQETQYF. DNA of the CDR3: TGTGCCACCAGCAGTTTCGGACAGGCCCAAGAGACCCAGTACTTC.

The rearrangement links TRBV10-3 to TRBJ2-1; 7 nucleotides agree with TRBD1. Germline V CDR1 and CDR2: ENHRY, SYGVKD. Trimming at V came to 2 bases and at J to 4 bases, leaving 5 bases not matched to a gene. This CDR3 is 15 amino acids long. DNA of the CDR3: TGTGCCATCAGTGAGGGACAGGATTGGTACAATGAGCAGTTCTTC. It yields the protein CAISEGQDWYNEQFF.

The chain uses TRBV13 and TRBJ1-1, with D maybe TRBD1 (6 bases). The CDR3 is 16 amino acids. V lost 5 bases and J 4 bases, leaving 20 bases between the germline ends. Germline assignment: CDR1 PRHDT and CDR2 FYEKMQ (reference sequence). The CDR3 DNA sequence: TGTGCCAGCAGCCCCTCCTCGGGGCGAGGGGGCACTGAAGCTTTCTTT. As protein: CASSPSSGRGGTEAFF. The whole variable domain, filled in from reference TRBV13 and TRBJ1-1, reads AAGVIQSPRHLIKEKRETATLKCYPIPRHDTVYWYQQGPGQDPQFLISFYEKMQSDKGSIPDRFSAQQFSDYHSELNMSSLELGDSALYFCASSPSSGRGGTEAFFGQGTRLTVV.

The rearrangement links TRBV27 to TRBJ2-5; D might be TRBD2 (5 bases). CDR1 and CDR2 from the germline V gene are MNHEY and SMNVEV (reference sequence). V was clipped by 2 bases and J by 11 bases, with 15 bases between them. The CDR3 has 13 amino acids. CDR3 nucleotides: TGTGCCAGCAGTTTAACGACCGTCGGGGAGCAGTACTTC. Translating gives CASSLTTVGEQYF.

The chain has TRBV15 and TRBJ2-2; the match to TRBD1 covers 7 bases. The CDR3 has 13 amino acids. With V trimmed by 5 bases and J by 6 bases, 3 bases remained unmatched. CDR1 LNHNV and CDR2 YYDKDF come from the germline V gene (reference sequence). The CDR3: CATSQGGSGELFF. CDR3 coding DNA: TGTGCCACCAGCCAAGGGGGCTCCGGGGAGCTGTTTTTT.

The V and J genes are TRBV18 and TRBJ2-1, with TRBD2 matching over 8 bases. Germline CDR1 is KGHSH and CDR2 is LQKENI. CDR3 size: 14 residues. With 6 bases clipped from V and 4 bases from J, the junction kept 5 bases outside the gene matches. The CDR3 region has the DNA TGTGCCAGCTCGCGACTAGCGACTTACAATGAGCAGTTCTTC. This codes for CASSRLATYNEQFF.

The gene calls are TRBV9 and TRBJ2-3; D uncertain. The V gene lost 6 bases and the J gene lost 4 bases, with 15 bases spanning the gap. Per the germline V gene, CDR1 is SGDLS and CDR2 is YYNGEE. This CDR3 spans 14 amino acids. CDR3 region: CASNPAEQADTQYF. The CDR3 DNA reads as TGTGCCAGCAACCCGGCGGAGCAGGCAGATACGCAGTATTTT.

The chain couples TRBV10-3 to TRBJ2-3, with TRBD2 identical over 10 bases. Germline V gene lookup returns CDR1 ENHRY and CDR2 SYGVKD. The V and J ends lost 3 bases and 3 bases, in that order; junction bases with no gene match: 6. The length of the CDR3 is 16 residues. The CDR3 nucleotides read TGTGCCATCAGTGACATAGGGACTAGCGTAACAGATACGCAGTATTTT. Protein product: CAISDIGTSVTDTQYF.

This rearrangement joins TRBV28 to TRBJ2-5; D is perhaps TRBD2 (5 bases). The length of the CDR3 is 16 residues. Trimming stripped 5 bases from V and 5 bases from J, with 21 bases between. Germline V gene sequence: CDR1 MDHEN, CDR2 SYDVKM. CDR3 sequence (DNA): TGTGCCAGCAGTGCCCCCGGGAACACGGGCGGGGAGACCCAGTACTTC. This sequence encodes CASSAPGNTGGETQYF.

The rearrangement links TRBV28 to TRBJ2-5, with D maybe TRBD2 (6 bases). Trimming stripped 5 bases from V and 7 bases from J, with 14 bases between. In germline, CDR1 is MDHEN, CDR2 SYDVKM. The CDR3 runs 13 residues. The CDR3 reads CASSGRWEVTQYF. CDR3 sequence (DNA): TGTGCCAGCAGTGGAAGGTGGGAGGTGACCCAGTACTTC.

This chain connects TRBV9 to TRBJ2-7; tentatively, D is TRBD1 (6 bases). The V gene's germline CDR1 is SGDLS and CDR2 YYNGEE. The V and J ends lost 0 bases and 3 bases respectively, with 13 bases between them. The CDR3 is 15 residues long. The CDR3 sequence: CASSVGTDLNYEQYF. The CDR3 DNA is TGTGCCAGCAGCGTAGGGACAGATTTAAACTACGAGCAGTACTTC.

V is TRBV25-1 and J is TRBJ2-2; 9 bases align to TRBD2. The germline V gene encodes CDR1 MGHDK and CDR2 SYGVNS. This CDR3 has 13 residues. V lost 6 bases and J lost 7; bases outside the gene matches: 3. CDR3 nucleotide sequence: TGTGCCAGCAGAGGGACTAGCTTCGGGGAGCTGTTTTTT. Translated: CASRGTSFGELFF.

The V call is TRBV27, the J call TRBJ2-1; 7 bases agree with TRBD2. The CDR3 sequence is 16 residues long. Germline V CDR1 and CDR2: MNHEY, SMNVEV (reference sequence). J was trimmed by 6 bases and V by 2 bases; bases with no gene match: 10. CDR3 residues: CASSLVGTTRGNEQFF. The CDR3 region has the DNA TGTGCCAGCAGTTTAGTAGGGACTACTAGAGGCAATGAGCAGTTCTTC.

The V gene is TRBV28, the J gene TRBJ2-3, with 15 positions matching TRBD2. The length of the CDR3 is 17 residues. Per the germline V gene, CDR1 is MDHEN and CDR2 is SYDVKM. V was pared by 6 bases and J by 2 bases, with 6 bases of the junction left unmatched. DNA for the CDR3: TGTGCCAGCAGGGGGACTAGCGGGAGGCAAAACACAGATACGCAGTATTTT. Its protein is CASRGTSGRQNTDTQYF.

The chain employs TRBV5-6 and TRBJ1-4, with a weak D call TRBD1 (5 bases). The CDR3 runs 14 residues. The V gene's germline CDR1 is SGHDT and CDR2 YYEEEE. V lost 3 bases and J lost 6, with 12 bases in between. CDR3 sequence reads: CASSSRDSYEKLFF. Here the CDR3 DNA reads TGTGCCAGCAGCTCCCGGGACTCTTATGAAAAACTGTTTTTT. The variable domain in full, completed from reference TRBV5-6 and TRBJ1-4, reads DAGVTQSPTHLIKTRGQQVTLRCSPKSGHDTVSWYQQALGQGPQFIFQYYEEEERQRGNFPDRFSGHQFPNYSSELNVNALLLGDSALYLCASSSRDSYEKLFFGSGTQLSVL.

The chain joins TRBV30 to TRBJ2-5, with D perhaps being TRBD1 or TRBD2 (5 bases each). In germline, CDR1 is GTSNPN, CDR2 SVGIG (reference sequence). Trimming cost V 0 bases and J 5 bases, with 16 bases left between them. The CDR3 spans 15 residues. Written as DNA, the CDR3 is TGTGCCTGGAGTGTCCCGACGTCATGGGGGGAGACCCAGTACTTC. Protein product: CAWSVPTSWGETQYF.

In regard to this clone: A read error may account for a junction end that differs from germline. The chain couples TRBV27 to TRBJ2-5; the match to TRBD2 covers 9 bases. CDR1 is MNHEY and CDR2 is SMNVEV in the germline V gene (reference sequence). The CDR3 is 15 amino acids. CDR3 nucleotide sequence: TGTGCCAGCACTTTAGCGGGAGTCGGAGCCCGGGAGCAGTACTTC. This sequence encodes CASTLAGVGAREQYF.

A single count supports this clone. CDR3 nucleotides: TGTGCCACCAGCGAGTTGACTAGCGACACCGGGGAGCTGTTTTTT. As protein: CATSELTSDTGELFF. The chain couples TRBV15 to TRBJ2-2; the match to TRBD2 covers 8 bases. The V gene's germline CDR1 is LNHNV and CDR2 YYDKDF (reference sequence). The junction had 5 bases not matched to a gene; V was cut back by 5 bases and J by 3 bases. The CDR3 covers 15 residues.

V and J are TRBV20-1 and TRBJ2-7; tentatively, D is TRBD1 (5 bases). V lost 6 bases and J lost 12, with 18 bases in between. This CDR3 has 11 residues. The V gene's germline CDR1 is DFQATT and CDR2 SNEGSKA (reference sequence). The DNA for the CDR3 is TGCAGTGCAGGGGCCACCGGATTGGCGTACTTC. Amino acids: CSAGATGLAYF.

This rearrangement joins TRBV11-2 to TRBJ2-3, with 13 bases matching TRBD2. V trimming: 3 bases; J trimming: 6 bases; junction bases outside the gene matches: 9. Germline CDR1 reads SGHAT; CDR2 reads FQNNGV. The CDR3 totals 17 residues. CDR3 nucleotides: TGTGCCAGCAGCTTCCTTCGGACTAGCGGGAGTGTGGATACGCAGTATTTT. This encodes CASSFLRTSGSVDTQYF.

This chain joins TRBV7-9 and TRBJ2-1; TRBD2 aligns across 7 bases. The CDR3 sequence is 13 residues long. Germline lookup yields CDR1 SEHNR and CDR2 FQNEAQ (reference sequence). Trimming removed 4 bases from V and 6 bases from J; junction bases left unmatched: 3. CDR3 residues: CASSWSGTNEQFF. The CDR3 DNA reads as TGTGCCAGCAGCTGGAGCGGGACCAATGAGCAGTTCTTC.

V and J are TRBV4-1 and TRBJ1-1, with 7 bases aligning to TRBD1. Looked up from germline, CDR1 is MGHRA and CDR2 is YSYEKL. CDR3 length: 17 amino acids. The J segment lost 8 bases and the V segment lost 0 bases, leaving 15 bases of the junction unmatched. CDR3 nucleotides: TGCGCCAGCAGCCAAGATCGTCTGACACAGGGGACCAAAGAAGCTTTCTTT. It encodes CASSQDRLTQGTKEAFF.

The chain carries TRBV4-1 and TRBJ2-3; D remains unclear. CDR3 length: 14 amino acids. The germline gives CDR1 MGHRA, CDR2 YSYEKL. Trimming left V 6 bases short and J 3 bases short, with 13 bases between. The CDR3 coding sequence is TGCGCCAGCAGAATGATTGGTAAGACAGATACGCAGTATTTT. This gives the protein CASRMIGKTDTQYF.